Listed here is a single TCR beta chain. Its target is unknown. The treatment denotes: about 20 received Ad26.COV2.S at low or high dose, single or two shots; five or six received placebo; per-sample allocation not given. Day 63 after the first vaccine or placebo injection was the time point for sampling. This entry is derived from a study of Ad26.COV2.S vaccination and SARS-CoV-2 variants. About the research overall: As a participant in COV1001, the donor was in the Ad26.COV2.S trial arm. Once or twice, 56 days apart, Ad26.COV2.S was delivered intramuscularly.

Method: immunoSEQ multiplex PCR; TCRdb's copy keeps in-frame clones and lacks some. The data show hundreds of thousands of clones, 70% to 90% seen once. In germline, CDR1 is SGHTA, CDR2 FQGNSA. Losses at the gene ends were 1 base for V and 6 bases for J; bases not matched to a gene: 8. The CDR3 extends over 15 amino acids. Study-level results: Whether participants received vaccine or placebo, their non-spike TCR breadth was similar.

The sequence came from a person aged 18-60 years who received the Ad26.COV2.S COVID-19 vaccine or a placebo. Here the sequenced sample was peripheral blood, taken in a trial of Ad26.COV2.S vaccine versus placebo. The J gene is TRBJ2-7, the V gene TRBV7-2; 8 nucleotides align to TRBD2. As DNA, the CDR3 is TGTGCCAGCAGCTTAGTTTCGGGGGGGGTCCTCGAGCAGTACTTC. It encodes CASSLVSGGVLEQYF.